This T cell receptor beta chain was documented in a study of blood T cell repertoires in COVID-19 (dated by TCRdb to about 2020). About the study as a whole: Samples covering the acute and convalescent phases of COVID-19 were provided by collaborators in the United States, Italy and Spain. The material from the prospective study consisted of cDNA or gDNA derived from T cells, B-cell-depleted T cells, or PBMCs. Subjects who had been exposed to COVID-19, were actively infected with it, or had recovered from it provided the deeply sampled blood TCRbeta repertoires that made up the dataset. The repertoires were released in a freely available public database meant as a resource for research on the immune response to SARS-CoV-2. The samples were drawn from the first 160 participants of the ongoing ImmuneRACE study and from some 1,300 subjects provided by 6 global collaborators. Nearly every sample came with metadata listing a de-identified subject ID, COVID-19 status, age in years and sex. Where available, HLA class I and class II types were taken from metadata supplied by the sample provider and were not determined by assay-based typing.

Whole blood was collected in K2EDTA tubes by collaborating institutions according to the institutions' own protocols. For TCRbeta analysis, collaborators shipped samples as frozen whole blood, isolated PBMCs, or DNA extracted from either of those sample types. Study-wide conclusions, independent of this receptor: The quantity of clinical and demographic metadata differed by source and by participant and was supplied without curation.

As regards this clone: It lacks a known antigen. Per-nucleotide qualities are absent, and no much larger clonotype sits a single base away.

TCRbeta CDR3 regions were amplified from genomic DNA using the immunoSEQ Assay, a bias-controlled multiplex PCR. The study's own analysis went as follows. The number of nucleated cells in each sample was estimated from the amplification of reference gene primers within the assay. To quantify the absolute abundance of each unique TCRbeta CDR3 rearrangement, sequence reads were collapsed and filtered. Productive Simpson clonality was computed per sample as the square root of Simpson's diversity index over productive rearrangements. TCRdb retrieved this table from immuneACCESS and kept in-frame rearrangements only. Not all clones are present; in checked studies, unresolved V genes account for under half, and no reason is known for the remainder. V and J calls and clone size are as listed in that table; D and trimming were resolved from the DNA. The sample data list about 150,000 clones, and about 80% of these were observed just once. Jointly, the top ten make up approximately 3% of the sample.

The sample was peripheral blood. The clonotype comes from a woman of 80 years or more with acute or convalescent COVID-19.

The sequenced DNA: TGTGCCAGCAGCTTGGCCGGGACAGCCAACAATGAGCAGTTCTTC. It is translated as CASSLAGTANNEQFF. The receptor chain draws on TRBV5-5 and TRBJ2-1; TRBD1 fits 7 bases in the junction. CDR1 SGHKS and CDR2 YYEKEE were looked up in the germline V gene (reference sequence). V lost 0 bases and J lost 5 bases, and the count of bases not matched to a germline gene is 5. Counted from cysteine to phenylalanine, this CDR3 has 15 amino acids. CDR3 DNA only is kept here, 45 bases in frame from base 1.